This T cell receptor (beta chain) was sequenced in a study of blood T cell repertoires in COVID-19 (dated by TCRdb to 2020 to 2022). Context from the whole study: Samples from collaborators originated in the United States, Italy and Spain and spanned both the acute and convalescent phases of COVID-19. The material from the prospective study consisted of cDNA or gDNA derived from T cells, B-cell-depleted T cells, or PBMCs. The dataset comprised deeply sampled blood TCRbeta repertoires from subjects exposed to, actively infected with, or recovered from COVID-19. The repertoires were released in a freely available public database intended as a resource for research on the immune response to SARS-CoV-2. The samples were drawn from two sources: the first 160 participants of the ongoing ImmuneRACE study, and 1,254 subjects contributed by 6 global collaborators. The sample metadata nearly always contained a de-identified subject ID, COVID-19 status, age in years and sex. Where HLA class I and class II types were available, the types were taken from metadata supplied by the sample provider, not from assay-based typing.

Its CDR3 holds 14 amino acids, cysteine through phenylalanine. Left in the record is the CDR3 DNA by itself, 42 bases read in frame from the first base. V and J lose 4 bases and 1 base, and a span of 10 bases separates them. The germline V gene sets CDR1 to SGHTA and CDR2 to FQGNSA. TCRbeta CDR3 regions were amplified from genomic DNA by means of the immunoSEQ Assay, a bias-controlled multiplex PCR. As for how the authors treated the data: Within the assay, amplification of reference gene primers was used to estimate how many nucleated cells each sample contained. To quantify the absolute abundance of each unique TCRbeta CDR3 rearrangement, sequence reads were collapsed and filtered. Productive Simpson clonality was computed per sample as the square root of Simpson's diversity index over productive rearrangements. TCRdb took over this immuneACCESS table, retaining in-frame rearrangements with V and J assigned. Such tables are incomplete; in checked studies, under half of the missing clones stem from an unresolved V gene, and the remainder is unexplained. The V and J calls and clone size are taken from that table; D and trimming were inferred from the DNA. This sample comprises fewer than 250,000 clones, roughly 94% of them detected only once. Around 1.2% of the sample goes to the ten largest clones.

Whole blood was collected in K2EDTA tubes by collaborating institutions according to the institutions' own protocols. For TCRbeta analysis, collaborators shipped samples in one of three forms: frozen whole blood, isolated PBMCs, or DNA extracted from either of those sample types. This clone occurred once. Its antigen has not been determined. No base quality values were provided; no much bigger clone lies one nucleotide off. Overall study results and their limits: The quantity of clinical and demographic metadata differed by source and by participant and was supplied without curation.

This TCR was recovered from a young man with acute or convalescent COVID-19. The sequenced sample was peripheral blood. The chain joins TRBV7-2 to TRBJ1-1; the D gene is possibly TRBD1, with 6 bases matching. The DNA is TGTGCCAGCAGCTGGGGGCAGGCGAACACTGAAGCTTTCTTT. It encodes CASSWGQANTEAFF.